These 11 T cell receptor beta chains share one sample of origin, sequenced in a study of OX40 agonist ivuxolimab in advanced cancers. Only in-frame clones appear in the TCRdb table, and some are missing; sequencing was by immunoSEQ multiplex PCR. The table lists over 45,000 clones, about 86% of them singletons. This specimen was CD4+ or CD8+ T cells sorted from blood, taken in a trial of the OX40 agonist ivuxolimab. The receptors derive from an adult with an advanced solid tumor such as melanoma, head and neck, liver or kidney cancer.

The chain recombines TRBV2 with TRBJ2-2, with 7 bases fitting TRBD1. The CDR3 loop spans 15 amino acids. V gave up 6 bases and J gave up 0 bases; unmatched junction bases: 4. The germline V gene encodes CDR1 SNHLY and CDR2 FYNNEI. CDR3 nucleotide sequence: TGTGCCAGCAGGGGACAGCTCGCGAACACCGGGGAGCTGTTTTTT. Protein: CASRGQLANTGELFF.

The V and J genes are TRBV7-8 and TRBJ2-7, with TRBD1 matching 11 bases. Looked up from germline, CDR1 is SGHVS and CDR2 is FQNEAQ. CDR3 length equals 15 residues. Trimming removed 4 bases from V and 5 bases from J; junction bases left unmatched: 7. The CDR3 here is CASSSLDRGPNEQYF. CDR3 DNA sequence: TGTGCCAGCAGCTCTCTGGACAGGGGGCCTAACGAGCAGTACTTC.

The rearrangement joins TRBV5-4 to TRBJ2-3; D ambiguous. CDR3 length equals 13 residues. Trimming took 4 bases from V and 6 from J, leaving 12 bases between them. CDR1 is SGHNT, CDR2 YYREEE, per germline (reference sequence). CDR3 coding DNA: TGTGCCAGCAGCAGTAGGTATCCGGATACGCAGTATTTT. It yields the protein CASSSRYPDTQYF. The complete variable domain, with remaining parts taken from reference TRBV5-4 and TRBJ2-3, reads ETGVTQSPTHLIKTRGQQVTLRCSSQSGHNTVSWYQQALGQGPQFIFQYYREEENGRGNFPPRFSGLQFPNYSSELNVNALELDDSALYLCASSSRYPDTQYFGPGTRLTVL.

The rearrangement links TRBV7-2 to TRBJ1-1, with D hard to call. Between the trimmed V and J ends, which lost 2 bases and 1 base, there was a span of 8 bases. CDR3 size: 14 residues. Germline V gives CDR1 SGHTA, CDR2 FQGNSA. Here the CDR3 DNA reads TGTGCCAGCAGCTTACGTCGGGCGAACACTGAAGCTTTCTTT. This translates into CASSLRRANTEAFF.

The chain uses TRBV6-5 and TRBJ2-1; 9 bases are a match to TRBD1. CDR3 length: 15 amino acids. Trimming at V came to 6 bases and at J to 6 bases, leaving 9 bases not matched to a gene. Looked up from germline, CDR1 is MNHEY and CDR2 is SVGAGI. The chain's CDR3 is CASRRGDRVVNEQFF. CDR3 bases: TGTGCCAGCAGAAGAGGGGACAGGGTGGTCAATGAGCAGTTCTTC.

V gene TRBV7-2 combines with J gene TRBJ2-3; D gene unclear. The CDR3 contains 14 residues. V was trimmed by 7 bases and J by 2 bases, leaving 13 bases between them. Germline assignment: CDR1 SGHTA and CDR2 FQGNSA. CDR3 nucleotide sequence: TGTGCCAGCACCCCGTACTATTCCACAGATACGCAGTATTTT. Its protein is CASTPYYSTDTQYF.

This sequence joins TRBV5-1 and TRBJ2-3; D might be TRBD1 (5 bases). The CDR3 runs 15 residues. The V and J ends lost 5 bases and 2 bases respectively, with 15 bases between them. From germline, CDR1 is SGHRS and CDR2 YFSETQ. The CDR3 sequence is CASRGYQGNTDTQYF. DNA of the CDR3: TGCGCCAGCAGGGGTTATCAGGGAAACACAGATACGCAGTATTTT.

The chain has TRBV9 and TRBJ2-5; D is ambiguous. Trimming left V 3 bases short and J 5 bases short, with 8 bases between. The CDR3 runs to 12 residues. Germline V gene lookup returns CDR1 SGDLS and CDR2 YYNGEE. CDR3 sequence reads: CASSGRSETQYF. The DNA for the CDR3 is TGTGCCAGCAGCGGAAGGTCGGAGACCCAGTACTTC.

The V call is TRBV9, the J call TRBJ1-6; TRBD1 aligns across 9 bases. Per germline, CDR1 SGDLS and CDR2 YYNGEE. This CDR3 spans 16 amino acids. Trimming at V came to 3 bases and at J to 8 bases, leaving 9 bases not matched to a gene. The CDR3 region is CASSERGQGSDSPLHF. As DNA, the CDR3 is TGTGCCAGCAGCGAGCGGGGACAGGGATCGGATTCACCCCTCCACTTT. Drawing the rest from reference TRBV9 and TRBJ1-6, the complete variable domain is DSGVTQTPKHLITATGQRVTLRCSPRSGDLSVYWYQQSLDQGLQFLIQYYNGEERAKGNILERFSAQQFPDLHSELNLSSLELGDSALYFCASSERGQGSDSPLHFGNGTRLTVT.

The chain links TRBV6-5 to TRBJ1-4; tentative D call: TRBD1 (6 bases). Germline V gene sequence: CDR1 MNHEY, CDR2 SVGAGI. V lost 6 bases and J lost 7, with 18 bases in between. This CDR3 spans 15 amino acids. The CDR3 bases are TGTGCCAGCAGGGCGGGGCAGGGGTGGGGTGAAAAACTGTTTTTT. Its translation is CASRAGQGWGEKLFF.

The chain joins TRBV11-2 to TRBJ1-6, with D maybe TRBD1 (5 bases). Trimming cost V 1 base and J 4 bases, with 20 bases left between them. This CDR3 has 19 amino acids. Germline V gives CDR1 SGHAT, CDR2 FQNNGV. This chain's CDR3 is CASSLGTGLSPLYNSPLHF. DNA for the CDR3: TGTGCCAGCAGCTTAGGAACAGGACTATCCCCTCTATATAATTCACCCCTCCACTTT.